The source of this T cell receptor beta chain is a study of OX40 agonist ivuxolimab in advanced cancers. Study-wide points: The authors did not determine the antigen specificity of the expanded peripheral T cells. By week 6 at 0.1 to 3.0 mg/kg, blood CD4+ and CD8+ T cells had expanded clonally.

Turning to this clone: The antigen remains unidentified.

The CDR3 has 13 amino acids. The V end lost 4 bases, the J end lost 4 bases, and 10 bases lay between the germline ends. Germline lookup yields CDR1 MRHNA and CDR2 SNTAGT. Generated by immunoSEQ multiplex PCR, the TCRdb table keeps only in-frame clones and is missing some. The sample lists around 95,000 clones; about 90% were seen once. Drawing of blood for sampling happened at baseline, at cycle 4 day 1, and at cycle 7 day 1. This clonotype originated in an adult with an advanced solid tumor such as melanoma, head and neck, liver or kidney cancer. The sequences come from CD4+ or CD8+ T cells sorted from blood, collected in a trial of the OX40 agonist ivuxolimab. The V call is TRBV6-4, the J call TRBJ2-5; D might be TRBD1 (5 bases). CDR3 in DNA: TGTGCCAGCAGTGTCTTCCAGGGAGAGACCCAGTACTTC. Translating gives CASSVFQGETQYF.